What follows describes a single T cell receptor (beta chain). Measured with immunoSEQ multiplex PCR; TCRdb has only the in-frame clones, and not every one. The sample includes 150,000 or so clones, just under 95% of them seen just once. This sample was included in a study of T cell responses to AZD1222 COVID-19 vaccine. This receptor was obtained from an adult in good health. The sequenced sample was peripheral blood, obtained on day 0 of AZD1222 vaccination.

The CDR3 DNA sequence: TGTGCCAGCAGTTACTCTCTTCAGGGGGTTTTAGACACCATATATTTT. The encoded protein is CASSYSLQGVLDTIYF. The chain recombines TRBV6-5 with TRBJ1-3, with TRBD1 identical over 7 bases. This CDR3 comprises 16 residues. J was trimmed by 8 bases and V by 0 bases; bases with no gene match: 10. CDR1 MNHEY and CDR2 SVGAGI come from the germline V gene.